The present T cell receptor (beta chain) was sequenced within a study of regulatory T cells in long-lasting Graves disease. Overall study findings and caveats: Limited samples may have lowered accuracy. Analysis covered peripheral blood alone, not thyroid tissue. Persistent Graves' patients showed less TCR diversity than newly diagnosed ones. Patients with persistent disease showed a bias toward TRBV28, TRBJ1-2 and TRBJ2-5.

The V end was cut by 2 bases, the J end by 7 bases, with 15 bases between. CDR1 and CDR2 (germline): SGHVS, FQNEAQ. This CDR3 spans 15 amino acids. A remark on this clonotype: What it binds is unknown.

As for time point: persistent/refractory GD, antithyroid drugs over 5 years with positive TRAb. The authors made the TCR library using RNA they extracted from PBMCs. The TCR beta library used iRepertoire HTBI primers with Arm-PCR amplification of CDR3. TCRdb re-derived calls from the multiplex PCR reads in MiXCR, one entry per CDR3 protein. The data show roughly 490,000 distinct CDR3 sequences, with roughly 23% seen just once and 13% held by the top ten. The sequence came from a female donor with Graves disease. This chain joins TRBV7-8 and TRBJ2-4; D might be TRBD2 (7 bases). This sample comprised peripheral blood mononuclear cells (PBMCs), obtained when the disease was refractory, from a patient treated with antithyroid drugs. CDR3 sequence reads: CASSLIGGADNIQYF. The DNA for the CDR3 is TGTGCCAGCAGCTTAATTGGGGGGGCGGATAACATTCAGTACTTC.